This T cell receptor beta chain derives from a study of response to subunit inactivated influenza vaccine. Whole-study results and caveats: The authors suggested that every seasonal influenza vaccination recruits few new T cells.

Germline CDR1 reads SGHKS; CDR2 reads YYEKEE (reference sequence). The CDR3 sequence is 11 residues long. V was clipped by 2 bases and J by 8 bases, with 5 bases between them. TCRdb reprocessed the RT-PCR reads with MiXCR, giving one entry per CDR3 protein. This table has 500,000 to 600,000 distinct CDR3 sequences, 13% appearing once. This clonotype showed up many times. The antigen is undetermined. Sequenced material: PBMCs from blood, taken 35 to 45 days after vaccination. The chain couples TRBV5-5 to TRBJ2-1; D gene uncertain. This TCR was sampled from a man in his fifties who received an inactivated influenza vaccine. This CDR3 is CASSFWDEQFF. DNA for the CDR3: TGTGCCAGCAGCTTTTGGGATGAGCAGTTCTTC.